These 24 T cell receptor beta chains came from one sample sequenced in a study of CD8+ T cells in alopecia areata. As the sequencing template, cDNA was produced by extracting RNA and reverse transcribing it. TCRdb's copy holds only in-frame clones and misses some; the assay was immunoSEQ multiplex PCR. The sample records roughly 250,000 clones, 67% being singletons. This specimen consisted of CD4+ T cells sorted from blood, obtained at week 0. These receptors were obtained from a human donor with alopecia areata.

CDR3 DNA sequence: TGTGCCAGCAGCGTAGGTGGGGTGTACCAAGAGACCCAGTACTTC. Its translation: CASSVGGVYQETQYF. The chain carries TRBV9 and TRBJ2-5; no clear D gene. V was shortened by 0 bases and J by 0 bases, with 9 bases between the two germline ends. This CDR3 region has 15 residues. Germline CDR1 is SGDLS and CDR2 is YYNGEE.

This clone came up a few times. The gene calls are TRBV5-1 and TRBJ2-6; D is undetermined. The ends were cut back, 6 bases at V and 4 bases at J, with 8 bases in the middle. Germline V gene lookup returns CDR1 SGHRS and CDR2 YFSETQ. The CDR3 is 13 residues long. CDR3 amino acids: CASTTVGANVLTF. The DNA of the CDR3 is TGCGCCAGCACGACTGTAGGGGCCAACGTCCTGACTTTC.

The rearrangement joins TRBV5-6 to TRBJ2-1; 7 bases match TRBD2. The germline gives CDR1 SGHDT, CDR2 YYEEEE. The CDR3 runs to 15 residues. The J segment lost 4 bases and the V segment lost 1 base, leaving 5 bases of the junction unmatched. The CDR3 here is CASSLPGGVYNEQFF. Written as DNA, the CDR3 is TGTGCCAGCAGCTTGCCGGGGGGAGTGTACAATGAGCAGTTCTTC. The full variable domain, rest sourced from reference TRBV5-6 and TRBJ2-1, is DAGVTQSPTHLIKTRGQQVTLRCSPKSGHDTVSWYQQALGQGPQFIFQYYEEEERQRGNFPDRFSGHQFPNYSSELNVNALLLGDSALYLCASSLPGGVYNEQFFGPGTRLTVL.

In its sample, this clone was seen a few times. The chain combines TRBV30 with TRBJ1-1; D gene uncertain. The CDR3 runs to 13 residues. Looked up from germline, CDR1 is GTSNPN and CDR2 is SVGIG (reference sequence). V was pared by 0 bases and J by 2 bases, with 7 bases between. For the CDR3, the DNA is TGTGCCTGGAGTGTTCAAATTAACACTGAAGCTTTCTTT. Its translation: CAWSVQINTEAFF.

This chain uses TRBV9 with TRBJ2-5; D is possibly TRBD1 (5 bases). The CDR3 has 14 amino acids. V lost 0 bases to trimming and J lost 4 bases, with 10 bases between them. Germline V gene lookup returns CDR1 SGDLS and CDR2 YYNGEE. The CDR3 nucleotides read TGTGCCAGCAGCGTAGACGGTCAGGGAGAGACCCAGTACTTC. It encodes CASSVDGQGETQYF.

Ten or more counts support this clone. V gene TRBV2 combines with J gene TRBJ2-4, with D maybe TRBD2 (6 bases). The ends were cut back, 6 bases at V and 0 bases at J, with 15 bases in the middle. Germline lookup yields CDR1 SNHLY and CDR2 FYNNEI. The CDR3 consists of 16 residues. The CDR3 is CASRRGTARAKNIQYF. Written as DNA, the CDR3 is TGTGCCAGCAGACGGGGGACCGCACGAGCCAAAAACATTCAGTACTTC.

The J gene is TRBJ1-2, the V gene TRBV30; D possibly corresponds to TRBD1 (6 bases). The CDR3 runs 13 residues. Germline-derived CDR1 and CDR2 are GTSNPN and SVGIG (reference sequence). The germline V and J ends were trimmed by 7 bases and 1 base, with 13 bases remaining between them. The CDR3 sequence: CAYSGHNNYGYTF. The DNA of the CDR3 is TGTGCCTACTCGGGACACAATAACTATGGCTACACCTTC.

This CDR3 reads CAWSAGGSYGYTF. The DNA for the CDR3 is TGTGCCTGGAGCGCGGGGGGAAGCTATGGCTACACCTTC. This sequence joins TRBV30 and TRBJ1-2, with D tentatively TRBD1 (5 bases). The CDR3 is made up of 13 amino acids. Between the trimmed V and J ends, which lost 3 bases and 4 bases, there was a span of 12 bases. In germline, CDR1 is GTSNPN, CDR2 SVGIG (reference sequence).

As for this clone: Other DNA sequences from this sample encode an identical CDR3 as well. This chain joins TRBV30 and TRBJ1-1; no reliable D call. V shed 0 bases and J shed 5 bases, with 7 bases lying between them. Per germline, CDR1 GTSNPN and CDR2 SVGIG (reference sequence). The CDR3 has 12 residues. The CDR3 nucleotides are TGTGCCTGGAGTGTCGGAGGTACTGAAGCTTTCTTT. As protein: CAWSVGGTEAFF.

This chain connects TRBV29-1 to TRBJ1-2; D may be TRBD1 (5 bases). CDR3 length: 12 residues. Trimming took 6 bases from V and 8 from J, leaving 16 bases between them. The germline V gene has CDR1 SQVTM and CDR2 ANQGSEA. The CDR3, as DNA: TGCAGCGTAGGCACAGGCGTTTTGGGCTACACCTTC. This codes for CSVGTGVLGYTF.

Note on this clone: This same CDR3 is encoded by further DNA sequences in the sample. CDR3 loop: CASSLDPGSDTQYF. CDR3 nucleotides: TGCGCCAGCAGCTTGGATCCGGGATCAGATACGCAGTATTTT. This rearrangement joins TRBV5-1 to TRBJ2-3; possible D gene TRBD2, 5 bases. CDR3 size: 14 residues. Germline CDR1 SGHRS, CDR2 YFSETQ. The germline V and J ends were trimmed by 0 bases and 4 bases, with 9 bases remaining between them.

V and J are TRBV25-1 and TRBJ1-1, with D hard to call. Trimming left V 1 base short and J 0 bases short, with 12 bases between. The CDR3 runs 16 residues. Germline V gene sequence: CDR1 MGHDK, CDR2 SYGVNS. The DNA of the CDR3 is TGTGCCAGCAGTGAATCCAGGACGGGATTGAACACTGAAGCTTTCTTT. Translated, it gives CASSESRTGLNTEAFF.

The chain recombines TRBV30 with TRBJ1-2, with TRBD1 identical over 7 bases. This CDR3 is 15 amino acids long. V was pared by 4 bases and J by 4 bases, with 12 bases of the junction left unmatched. Per germline, CDR1 GTSNPN and CDR2 SVGIG (reference sequence). CDR3 DNA sequence: TGTGCCTGGACCTCTCCCAACAGGGGAACCTATGGCTACACCTTC. This translates into CAWTSPNRGTYGYTF.

The chain carries TRBV2 and TRBJ2-5, with D tentatively TRBD1 or TRBD2 (6 bases each). The CDR3 has 14 residues. Germline V lookup: CDR1 SNHLY, CDR2 FYNNEI. V was cut by 3 bases and J by 4 bases, with 12 bases left in between. The DNA for the CDR3 is TGTGCCAGCAGTGAGTGGGGGGCCCGAGAGACCCAGTACTTC. It is translated as CASSEWGARETQYF.

The V and J genes are TRBV29-1 and TRBJ1-2; no definite D call. The CDR3 totals 10 residues. Trimming removed 4 bases at V and 6 bases at J, with 6 bases between. Germline CDR1 and CDR2: SQVTM and ANQGSEA. DNA for the CDR3: TGCAGCGTTGGACTTAATGGCTACACCTTC. This gives the protein CSVGLNGYTF.

The V and J genes are TRBV27 and TRBJ2-1, with D perhaps matching TRBD2 (7 bases). With 3 bases removed from V and 2 bases from J, the gap between germline ends came to 11 bases. Germline V gene sequence: CDR1 MNHEY, CDR2 SMNVEV (reference sequence). There are 15 residues in the CDR3. The CDR3 protein is CASSFGGAAYNEQFF. CDR3 nucleotide sequence: TGTGCCAGCAGTTTTGGGGGGGCGGCCTACAATGAGCAGTTCTTC.

The CDR3 DNA reads as TGCAGCTCGGGACAGGGTCACACTGAAGCTTTCTTT. It translates to CSSGQGHTEAFF. This rearrangement joins TRBV29-1 to TRBJ1-1; 9 positions agree with TRBD1. CDR3 length equals 12 residues. CDR1 is SQVTM, CDR2 ANQGSEA, per germline. The J segment lost 3 bases and the V segment lost 8 bases, leaving 4 bases of the junction unmatched.

The chain joins TRBV7-8 to TRBJ1-2, with no clear D. The V end lost 1 base, the J end lost 3 bases, and 12 bases lay between the germline ends. From germline, CDR1 is SGHVS and CDR2 FQNEAQ. The CDR3 runs 15 residues. The CDR3 nucleotides read TGTGCCAGCAGCTTAGGAGATGGGGTCGACTATGGCTACACCTTC. The encoded protein is CASSLGDGVDYGYTF.

The V and J genes are TRBV6-5 and TRBJ2-1; no firm D call. V was pared by 0 bases and J by 8 bases, with 8 bases between. Germline V gene sequence: CDR1 MNHEY, CDR2 SVGAGI. This CDR3 region has 13 residues. DNA for the CDR3: TGTGCCAGCAGTTACTCGAAGATCGATGAGCAGTTCTTC. It is translated as CASSYSKIDEQFF.

CDR3 loop: CSTYGGVNTEAFF. CDR3 in DNA: TGCAGTACCTACGGAGGGGTGAACACTGAAGCTTTCTTT. The rearrangement uses TRBV29-1 and TRBJ1-1; TRBD1 might be the D (5 bases). Germline loops: CDR1 SQVTM, CDR2 ANQGSEA. The CDR3 is 13 residues long.

This clone appeared a single time. The CDR3 coding sequence is TGTGCGCACGAGGGCCCAGGGCAGCAGTACTTC. Protein product: CAHEGPGQQYF. This chain joins TRBV30 and TRBJ2-7; either TRBD1 or TRBD2 may supply D (5 bases each). CDR1 GTSNPN and CDR2 SVGIG come from the germline V gene (reference sequence). The CDR3 sequence is 11 residues long.

In its sample, this clone was seen once. This chain joins TRBV5-6 and TRBJ2-1; TRBD1 agrees at 7 bases. V shed 2 bases and J 6 bases; nucleotides not matched to a gene: 5. Germline CDR1 and CDR2: SGHDT and YYEEEE. This CDR3 has 14 amino acids. CDR3 DNA sequence: TGTGCCAGCAGCTTCTCAGGGGGTCCCAATGAGCAGTTCTTC. The encoded protein is CASSFSGGPNEQFF. The full variable domain, rest sourced from reference TRBV5-6 and TRBJ2-1, is DAGVTQSPTHLIKTRGQQVTLRCSPKSGHDTVSWYQQALGQGPQFIFQYYEEEERQRGNFPDRFSGHQFPNYSSELNVNALLLGDSALYLCASSFSGGPNEQFFGPGTRLTVL.

The chain uses TRBV30 and TRBJ1-6; tentative D call: TRBD1 (5 bases). Trimming took off 6 bases at V and 11 bases at J, with 29 bases between the two ends. CDR3 length: 17 residues. Per germline, CDR1 GTSNPN and CDR2 SVGIG (reference sequence). CDR3 region: CACTTLPSTVLIPPLHF. The CDR3 DNA is TGTGCCTGCACGACACTACCCTCGACAGTGCTTATCCCACCCCTCCACTTT. Full variable domain (missing parts from reference TRBV30 and TRBJ1-6): SQTIHQWPATLVQPVGSPLSLECTVEGTSNPNLYWYRQAAGRGLQLLFYSVGIGQISSEVPQNLSASRPQDRQFILSSKKLLLSDSGFYLCACTTLPSTVLIPPLHFGNGTRLTVT.

This clone turned up a few times. Written as DNA, the CDR3 is TGCGCCAGCAGAGAAGGAACAGGGCCATGGGAGACCCAGTACTTC. Its protein is CASREGTGPWETQYF. This chain links TRBV10-2 with TRBJ2-5, with D tentatively TRBD1 (6 bases). Germline V gene data show CDR1 as WSHSY and CDR2 as SAAADI. This CDR3 is 15 amino acids long. Between the trimmed V and J ends, which lost 6 bases and 5 bases, there was a span of 19 bases.